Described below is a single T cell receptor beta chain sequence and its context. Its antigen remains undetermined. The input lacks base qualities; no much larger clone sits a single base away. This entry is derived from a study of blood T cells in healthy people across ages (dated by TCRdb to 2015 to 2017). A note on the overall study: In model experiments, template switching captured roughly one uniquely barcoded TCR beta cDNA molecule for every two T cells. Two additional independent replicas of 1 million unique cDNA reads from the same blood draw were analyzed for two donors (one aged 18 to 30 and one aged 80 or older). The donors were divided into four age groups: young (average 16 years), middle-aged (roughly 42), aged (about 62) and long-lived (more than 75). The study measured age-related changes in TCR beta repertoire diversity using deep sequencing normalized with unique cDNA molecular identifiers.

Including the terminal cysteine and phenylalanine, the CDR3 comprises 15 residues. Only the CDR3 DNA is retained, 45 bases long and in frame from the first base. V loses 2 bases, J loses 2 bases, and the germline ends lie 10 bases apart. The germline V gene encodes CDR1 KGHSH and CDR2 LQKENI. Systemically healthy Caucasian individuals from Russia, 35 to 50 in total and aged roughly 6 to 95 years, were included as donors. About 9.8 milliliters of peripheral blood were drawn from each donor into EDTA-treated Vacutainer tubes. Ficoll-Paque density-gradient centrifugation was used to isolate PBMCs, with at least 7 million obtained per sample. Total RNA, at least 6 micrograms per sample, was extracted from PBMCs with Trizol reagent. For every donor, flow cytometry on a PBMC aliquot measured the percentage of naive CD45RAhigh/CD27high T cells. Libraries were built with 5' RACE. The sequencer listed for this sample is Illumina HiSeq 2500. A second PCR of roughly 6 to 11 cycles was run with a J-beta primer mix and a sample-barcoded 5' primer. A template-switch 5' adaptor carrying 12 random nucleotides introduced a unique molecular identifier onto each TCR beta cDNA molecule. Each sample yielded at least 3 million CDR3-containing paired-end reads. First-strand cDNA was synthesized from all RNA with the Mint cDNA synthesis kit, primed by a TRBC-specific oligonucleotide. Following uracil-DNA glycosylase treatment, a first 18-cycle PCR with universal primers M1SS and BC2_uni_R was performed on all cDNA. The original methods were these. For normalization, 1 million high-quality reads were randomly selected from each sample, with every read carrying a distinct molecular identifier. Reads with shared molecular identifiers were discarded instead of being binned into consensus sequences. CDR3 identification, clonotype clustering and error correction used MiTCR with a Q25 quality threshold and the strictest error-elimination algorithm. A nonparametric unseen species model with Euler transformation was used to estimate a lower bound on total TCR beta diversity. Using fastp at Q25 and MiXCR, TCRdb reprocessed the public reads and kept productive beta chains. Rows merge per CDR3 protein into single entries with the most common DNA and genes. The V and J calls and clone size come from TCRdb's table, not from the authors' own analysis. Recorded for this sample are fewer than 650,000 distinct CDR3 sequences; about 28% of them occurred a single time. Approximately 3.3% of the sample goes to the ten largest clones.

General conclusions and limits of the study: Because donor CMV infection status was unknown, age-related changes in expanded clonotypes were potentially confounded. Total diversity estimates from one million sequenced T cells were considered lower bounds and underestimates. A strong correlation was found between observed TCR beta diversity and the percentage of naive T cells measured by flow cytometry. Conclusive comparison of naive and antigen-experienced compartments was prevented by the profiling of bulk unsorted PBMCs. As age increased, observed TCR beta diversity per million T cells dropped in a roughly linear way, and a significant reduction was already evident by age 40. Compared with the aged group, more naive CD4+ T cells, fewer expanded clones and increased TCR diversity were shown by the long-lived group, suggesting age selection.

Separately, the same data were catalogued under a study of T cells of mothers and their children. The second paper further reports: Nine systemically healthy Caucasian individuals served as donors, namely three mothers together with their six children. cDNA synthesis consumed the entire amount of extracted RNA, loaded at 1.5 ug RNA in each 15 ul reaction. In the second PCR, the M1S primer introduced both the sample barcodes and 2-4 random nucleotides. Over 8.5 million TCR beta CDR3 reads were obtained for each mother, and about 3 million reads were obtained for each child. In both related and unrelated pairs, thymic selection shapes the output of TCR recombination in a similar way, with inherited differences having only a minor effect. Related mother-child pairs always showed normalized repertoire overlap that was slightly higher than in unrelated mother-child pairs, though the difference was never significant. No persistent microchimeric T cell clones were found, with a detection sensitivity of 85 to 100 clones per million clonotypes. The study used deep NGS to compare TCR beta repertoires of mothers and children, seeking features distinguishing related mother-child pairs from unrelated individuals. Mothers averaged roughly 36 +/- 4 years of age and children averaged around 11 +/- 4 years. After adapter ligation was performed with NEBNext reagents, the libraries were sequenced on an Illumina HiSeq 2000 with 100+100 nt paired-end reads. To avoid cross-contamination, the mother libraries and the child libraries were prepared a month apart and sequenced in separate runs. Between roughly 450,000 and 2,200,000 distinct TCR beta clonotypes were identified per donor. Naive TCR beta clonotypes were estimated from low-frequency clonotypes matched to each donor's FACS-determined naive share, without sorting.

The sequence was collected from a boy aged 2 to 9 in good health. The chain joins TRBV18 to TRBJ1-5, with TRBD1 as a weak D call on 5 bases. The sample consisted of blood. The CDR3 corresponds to CASSPDRRGNQPQHF. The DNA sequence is TGTGCCAGCTCACCAGATCGCAGGGGCAATCAGCCCCAGCATTTT.